This section outlines one TCR beta chain sequence together with its context. The primer mix had 60 Vbeta and 13 Jbeta primers. Profiling relied on immunoSEQ multiplex PCR, and the TCRdb table lists in-frame clones only, not all of them. The data contain 150,000 to 200,000 clones, around 80% of them singletons. The CDR3 is 13 residues long. Per the germline V gene, CDR1 is ENHRY and CDR2 is SYGVKD. V was trimmed by 3 bases and J by 2 bases, leaving 5 bases between them. The data belong to a study of cytomegalovirus exposure and HLA in healthy donors. The source of this sequence is a girl aged 10-17 years in good health and CMV-seropositive. The sample was PBMCs. The chain employs TRBV10-3 and TRBJ2-1; the D gene is possibly TRBD1 (5 bases). In DNA form, the CDR3 reads TGTGCCATCAGTGAACAGGCCTACAATGAGCAGTTCTTC. It yields the protein CAISEQAYNEQFF.